A single TCR beta chain is shown here with its context. This sample is part of a study of T cell changes during pregnancy in multiple sclerosis. The CDR3 runs 14 residues. V lost 5 bases and J lost 4, with 12 bases in between. The germline CDR1 and CDR2 sequences are MDHEN and SYDVKM. Measured with immunoSEQ multiplex PCR; TCRdb has only the in-frame clones, and not every one. The profile shows about 70,000 clones, roughly nine tenths of them singletons. The chain has TRBV28 and TRBJ1-5, with TRBD1 as a possible D gene (6 bases). The receptor was derived from a female donor with multiple sclerosis, enrolled in a pregnancy study. The starting material was peripheral blood, obtained after pregnancy. The DNA of the CDR3 is TGTGCCAGCAGTACACCACAGGGTAATCAGCCCCAGCATTTT. Translation gives CASSTPQGNQPQHF. Full variable domain (rest looked up from reference TRBV28 and TRBJ1-5): DVKVTQSSRYLVKRTGEKVFLECVQDMDHENMFWYRQDPGLGLRLIYFSYDVKMKEKGDIPEGYSVSREKKERFSLILESASTNQTSMYLCASSTPQGNQPQHFGDGTRLSIL.